These 20 T cell receptor beta chains were sequenced from one sample in a study of human T cells and chemical hapten exposure. TCRdb re-derived calls from the RACE reads in MiXCR, one entry per CDR3 protein. The repertoire has 84,000 or so distinct CDR3 sequences, approximately 9% of them found once; the top ten carry 2.6%. Time point denoted: pre-sensitization, week 0. The treatment denotes: therapeutic diphenylcyclopropenone sensitization with weekly scalp DPC. The sequenced sample was whole blood, obtained in connection with sensitization to the hapten diphenylcyclopropenone (DPC). These receptors were obtained from a man aged 40-50 years with alopecia areata. Some clones in this sample may be carry-over from other donors' samples.

This clonotype was observed at least ten times. The chain is built from TRBV29-1 and TRBJ2-7; no definite D call. Looked up from germline, CDR1 is SQVTM and CDR2 is ANQGSEA. This CDR3 is built from 13 residues. Deletions cut 4 bases from V and 0 bases from J, with 10 bases between. CDR3 sequence reads: CSVVLAASYEQYV. The CDR3 bases are TGCAGCGTTGTCTTGGCTGCCTCCTACGAGCAGTACGTC.

This clonotype was counted between two and nine times. The rearrangement uses TRBV12-3 or TRBV12-4 and TRBJ2-5; 9 nucleotides agree with TRBD1. With V trimmed by 5 bases and J by 3 bases, 4 bases remained unmatched. This CDR3 region has 14 residues. In nucleotides, the CDR3 is TGTGCCAGCAGTACCGGGACAGGGAAAGAGACCCAGTACTTC. Its translation: CASSTGTGKETQYF.

This clonotype appeared many times. V usage is TRBV7-2 and J usage is TRBJ1-4, with 10 bases lining up with TRBD1. Germline V lookup: CDR1 SGHTA, CDR2 FQGNSA. J gave up 0 bases and V 5 bases, and 9 bases lay outside the gene matches. The CDR3 is 18 residues long. The CDR3 DNA reads TGTGCCAGCAGCCAGACAGGGGGCGCCCAGGCAACTAATGAAAAACTGTTTTTT. Its translation: CASSQTGGAQATNEKLFF.

The chain is built from TRBV28 and TRBJ2-3, with a tentative D call TRBD1 (6 bases). Trimming took 3 bases from V and 3 from J, leaving 10 bases between them. This CDR3 is built from 14 residues. CDR1 MDHEN and CDR2 SYDVKM come from the germline V gene. DNA for the CDR3: TGTGCCAGCAGTTTCAGGGGTAGGACAGATACGCAGTATTTT. Its translation is CASSFRGRTDTQYF.

This clonotype showed up many times. This rearrangement joins TRBV6-1 to TRBJ1-6, with 7 bases fitting TRBD1. From germline, CDR1 is MNHNS and CDR2 SASEGT. This CDR3 spans 14 amino acids. J lost 10 bases, V lost 4 bases, and 7 bases had no gene match. Written as DNA, the CDR3 is TGTGCCAGCAGTGCAACAGGGGATGCCTCACCCCTCCACTTT. Its protein product is CASSATGDASPLHF.

This chain uses TRBV6-2 or TRBV6-3 with TRBJ2-7; the match to TRBD1 covers 7 bases. V gave up 8 bases and J gave up 4 bases; unmatched junction bases: 8. CDR1 and CDR2 (germline): MNHEY, SVGEGT. The CDR3 covers 13 residues. DNA for the CDR3: TGTGCCAGCGGACGGGACAGATATTACGAGCAGTACGTC. Encoded protein: CASGRDRYYEQYV.

The CDR3 region is CASNGGRQDTQYF. The CDR3 bases are TGTGCCAGCAACGGCGGGCGGCAGGATACGCAGTATTTT. The V call is TRBV2, the J call TRBJ2-3; tentative D call: TRBD2 (5 bases). This CDR3 spans 13 amino acids. Germline loops: CDR1 SNHLY, CDR2 FYNNEI. Trimming stripped 7 bases from V and 6 bases from J, with 14 bases between. Variable domain in full (rest from reference TRBV2 and TRBJ2-3): EPEVTQTPSHQVTQMGQEVILRCVPISNHLYFYWYRQILGQKVEFLVSFYNNEISEKSEIFDDQFSVERPDGSNFTLKIRSTKLEDSAMYFCASNGGRQDTQYFGPGTRLTVL.

This clonotype has a handful of counts. This chain joins TRBV6-5 and TRBJ2-5; 7 nucleotides match TRBD1. The CDR3 runs 15 residues. The germline CDR1 and CDR2 sequences are MNHEY and SVGAGI. The ends lost 0 bases at V and 6 bases at J; junction bases unmatched: 7. CDR3 DNA sequence: TGTGCCAGCAGTTACTCTTTGTCCAGGGGGAAGACCCAGTACTTC. This gives the protein CASSYSLSRGKTQYF.

CDR3 sequence: CASSRLAGSYNEQFF. CDR3 bases: TGTGCCAGCAGTCGACTAGCGGGTTCCTACAATGAGCAGTTCTTC. This chain connects TRBV11-2 to TRBJ2-1, with TRBD2 matching over 10 bases. The junction had 3 bases not matched to a gene; V was cut back by 6 bases and J by 1 base. CDR3 size: 15 residues. The V gene's germline CDR1 is SGHAT and CDR2 FQNNGV.

In this sample, this clonotype turned up many times. This chain links TRBV7-9 with TRBJ2-5, with 7 bases fitting TRBD2. This CDR3 has 13 amino acids. V gave up 7 bases and J gave up 4 bases; unmatched junction bases: 6. Germline V gene sequence: CDR1 SEHNR, CDR2 FQNEAQ (reference sequence). The CDR3 loop is CASNELAGETQYF. Written as DNA, the CDR3 is TGTGCCAGCAACGAATTAGCGGGAGAGACCCAGTACTTC.

In this sample, this clonotype turned up a few times. In DNA, the CDR3 is TGTGCCAGCAACTACGACAGGGAATTGAATGCTTTCTTT. The encoded protein is CASNYDRELNAFF. The rearrangement uses TRBV12-3 or TRBV12-4 and TRBJ1-1; 7 bases match TRBD1. The CDR3 has 13 amino acids. Unmatched junction bases numbered 13, after V lost 7 bases and J lost 11 bases.

This chain uses TRBV29-1 with TRBJ2-6; D may match TRBD1 or TRBD2 (5 bases each). Germline V gives CDR1 SQVTM, CDR2 ANQGSEA. The ends were cut back, 6 bases at V and 0 bases at J, with 12 bases in the middle. The CDR3 is 15 amino acids. CDR3 DNA sequence: TGCAGCGTCCGGGACGGATACTCTGGGGCCAACGTCCTGACTTTC. Its protein product is CSVRDGYSGANVLTF.

This clonotype was observed at least ten times. The rearrangement links TRBV21-1 to TRBJ2-7; the DNA was not compared with TRBD2, the D call given in the table. TRBV21-1 is assigned pseudogene status. The CDR3 is 18 residues long. CDR3: CASSKEVGGDINSYEQYV. As DNA, the CDR3 is TGTGCCAGCAGCAAAGAGGTGGGAGGCGATATCAATTCCTACGAGCAGTACGTC.

The sample holds many counts of this clonotype. V and J are TRBV4-2 and TRBJ2-1; 9 bases map to TRBD2. After removal of 4 bases from V and 8 bases from J, the junction contained 9 bases not matched to a gene. Per germline, CDR1 LGHNA and CDR2 YNFKEQ. This CDR3 region has 15 residues. The CDR3 loop reads CASSPGLAGADEQFF. The DNA of the CDR3 is TGTGCCAGCAGCCCGGGATTAGCGGGAGCTGATGAGCAGTTCTTC.

V is TRBV20-1 and J is TRBJ2-7; possible D gene TRBD1, 5 bases. V was clipped by 1 base and J by 2 bases, with 15 bases between them. CDR1 and CDR2 from the germline V gene are DFQATT and SNEGSKA (reference sequence). The CDR3 has 15 amino acids. The CDR3 sequence: CSARVWGREAYEQYF. The CDR3 coding sequence is TGCAGTGCTAGAGTATGGGGCAGGGAAGCCTACGAGCAGTACTTC.

V is TRBV29-1 and J is TRBJ2-3; TRBD2 aligns across 13 bases. This CDR3 is 13 amino acids long. The junction had 3 bases not matched to a gene; V was cut back by 8 bases and J by 4 bases. From germline, CDR1 is SQVTM and CDR2 ANQGSEA. The CDR3 DNA follows: TGCAGCATCGGACTAGCGGGAGCAGATACGCAGTATTTT. This gives the protein CSIGLAGADTQYF.

The chain combines TRBV6-1 with TRBJ2-1, with 11 bases identical to TRBD2. V was pared by 2 bases and J by 7 bases, with 4 bases of the junction left unmatched. The CDR3 covers 15 residues. From germline, CDR1 is MNHNS and CDR2 SASEGT. The CDR3 nucleotides are TGTGCCAGCAGTGAAAGGTCTAGCGGGAGGAATGAGCAGTTCTTC. It specifies CASSERSSGRNEQFF.

The rearrangement uses TRBV5-6 and TRBJ2-1, with TRBD2 identical over 7 bases. From germline, CDR1 is SGHDT and CDR2 YYEEEE. The CDR3 loop spans 15 amino acids. J was trimmed by 7 bases and V by 0 bases; bases with no gene match: 7. The CDR3 region is CASSLGAGSINEQFF. The DNA of the CDR3 is TGTGCCAGCAGCTTGGGAGCGGGATCGATAAATGAGCAGTTCTTC. Full variable domain (remainder filled in from reference TRBV5-6 and TRBJ2-1): DAGVTQSPTHLIKTRGQQVTLRCSPKSGHDTVSWYQQALGQGPQFIFQYYEEEERQRGNFPDRFSGHQFPNYSSELNVNALLLGDSALYLCASSLGAGSINEQFFGPGTRLTVL.

In its sample, this clonotype was seen many times. The genes are TRBV12-3 or TRBV12-4 and TRBJ1-1, with D tentatively TRBD1 (5 bases). V lost 8 bases, J lost 1 base, and 14 bases lay in between. There are 14 residues in the CDR3. The CDR3 protein is CASETRGPNTEAFF. The DNA of the CDR3 is TGTGCCAGCGAGACCCGGGGCCCGAACACTGAAGCTTTCTTT.

Only a few counts were recorded for this clonotype. This rearrangement joins TRBV5-1 to TRBJ1-1, with 8 nucleotides matching TRBD1. The CDR3 is made up of 15 amino acids. The germline CDR1 and CDR2 sequences are SGHRS and YFSETQ. V shed 4 bases, J shed 1 base, and the junction held 6 bases outside the gene matches. The CDR3 bases are TGCGCCAGCAGCAGTACAGGGGGGACGAACACTGAAGCTTTCTTT. Protein: CASSSTGGTNTEAFF.